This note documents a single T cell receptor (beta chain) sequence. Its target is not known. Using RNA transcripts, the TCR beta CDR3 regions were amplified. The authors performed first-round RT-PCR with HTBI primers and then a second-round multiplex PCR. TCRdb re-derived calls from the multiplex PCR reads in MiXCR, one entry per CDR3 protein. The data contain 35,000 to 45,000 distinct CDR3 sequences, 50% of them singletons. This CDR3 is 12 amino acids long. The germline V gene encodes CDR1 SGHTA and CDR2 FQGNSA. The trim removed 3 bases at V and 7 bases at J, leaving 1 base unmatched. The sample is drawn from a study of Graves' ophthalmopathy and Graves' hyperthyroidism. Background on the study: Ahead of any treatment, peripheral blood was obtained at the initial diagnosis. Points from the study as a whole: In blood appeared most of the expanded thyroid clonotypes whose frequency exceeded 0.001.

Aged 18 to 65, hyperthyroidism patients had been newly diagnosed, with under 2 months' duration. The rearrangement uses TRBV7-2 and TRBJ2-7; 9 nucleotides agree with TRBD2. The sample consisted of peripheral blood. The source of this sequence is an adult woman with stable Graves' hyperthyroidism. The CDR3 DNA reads TGTGCCAGCAGCTTTCTAGCGGGAGAGCAGTACTTC. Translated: CASSFLAGEQYF.